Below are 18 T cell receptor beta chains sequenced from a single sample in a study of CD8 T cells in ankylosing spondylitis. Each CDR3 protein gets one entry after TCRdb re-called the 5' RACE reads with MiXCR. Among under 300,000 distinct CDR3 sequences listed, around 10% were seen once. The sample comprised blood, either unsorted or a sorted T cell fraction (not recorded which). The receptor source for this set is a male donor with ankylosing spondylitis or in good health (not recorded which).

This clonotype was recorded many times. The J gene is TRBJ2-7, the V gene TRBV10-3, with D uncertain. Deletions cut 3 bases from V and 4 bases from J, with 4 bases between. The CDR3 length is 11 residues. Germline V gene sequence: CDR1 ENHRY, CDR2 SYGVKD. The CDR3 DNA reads TGTGCCATCAGTGAATTATACGAGCAGTACTTC. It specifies CAISELYEQYF.

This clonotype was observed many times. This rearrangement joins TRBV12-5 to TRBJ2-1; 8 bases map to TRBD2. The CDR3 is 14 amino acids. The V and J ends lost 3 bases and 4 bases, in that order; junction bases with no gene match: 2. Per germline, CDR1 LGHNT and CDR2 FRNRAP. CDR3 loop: CASGLAGEYNEQFF. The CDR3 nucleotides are TGTGCTAGTGGTTTAGCGGGGGAATACAATGAGCAGTTCTTC.

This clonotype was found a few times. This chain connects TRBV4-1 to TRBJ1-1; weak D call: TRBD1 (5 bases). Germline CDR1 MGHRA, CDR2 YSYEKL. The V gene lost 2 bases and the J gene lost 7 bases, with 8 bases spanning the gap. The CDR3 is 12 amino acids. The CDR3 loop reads CASSQQGGEAFF. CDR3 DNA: TGCGCCAGCAGCCAACAGGGTGGTGAAGCTTTCTTT.

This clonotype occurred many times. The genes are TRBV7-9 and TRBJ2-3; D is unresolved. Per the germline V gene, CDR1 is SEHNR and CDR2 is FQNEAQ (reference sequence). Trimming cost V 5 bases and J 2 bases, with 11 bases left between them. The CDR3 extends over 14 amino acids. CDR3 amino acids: CASSLGHPTDTQYF. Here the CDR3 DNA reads TGTGCCAGCAGCCTCGGCCACCCCACAGATACGCAGTATTTT.

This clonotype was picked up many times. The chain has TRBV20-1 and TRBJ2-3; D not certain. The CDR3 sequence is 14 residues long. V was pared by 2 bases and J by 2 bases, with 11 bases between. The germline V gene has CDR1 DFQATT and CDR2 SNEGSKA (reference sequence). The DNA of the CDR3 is TGCAGTGCTAGACGTGGGTGGGACACAGATACGCAGTATTTT. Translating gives CSARRGWDTDTQYF.

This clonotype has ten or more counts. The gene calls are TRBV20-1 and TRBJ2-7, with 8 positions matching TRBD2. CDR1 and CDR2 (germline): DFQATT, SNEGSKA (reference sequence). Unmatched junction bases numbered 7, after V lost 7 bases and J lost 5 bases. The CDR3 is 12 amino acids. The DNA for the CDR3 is TGCAGTGTCCCAGCGGGAGTAAACGAGCAGTACTTC. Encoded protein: CSVPAGVNEQYF.

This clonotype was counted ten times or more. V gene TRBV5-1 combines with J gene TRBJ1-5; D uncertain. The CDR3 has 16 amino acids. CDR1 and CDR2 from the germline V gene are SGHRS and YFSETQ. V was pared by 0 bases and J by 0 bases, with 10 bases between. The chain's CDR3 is CASSLDGSYSNQPQHF. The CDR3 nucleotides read TGCGCCAGCAGCTTGGATGGCAGCTATAGCAATCAGCCCCAGCATTTT.

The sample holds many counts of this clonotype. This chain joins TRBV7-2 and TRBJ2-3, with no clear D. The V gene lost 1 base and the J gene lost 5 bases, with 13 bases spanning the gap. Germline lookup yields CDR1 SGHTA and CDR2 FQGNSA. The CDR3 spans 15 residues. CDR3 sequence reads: CASSLGAGRGDTQYF. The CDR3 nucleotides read TGTGCCAGCAGCTTAGGGGCCGGACGAGGAGATACGCAGTATTTT.

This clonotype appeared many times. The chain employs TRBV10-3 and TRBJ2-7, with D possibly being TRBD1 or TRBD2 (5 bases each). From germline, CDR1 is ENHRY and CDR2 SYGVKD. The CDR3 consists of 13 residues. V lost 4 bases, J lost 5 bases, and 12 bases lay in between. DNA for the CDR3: TGTGCCATCAGTGCCGTGGGGACCCACGAGCAGTACTTC. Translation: CAISAVGTHEQYF.

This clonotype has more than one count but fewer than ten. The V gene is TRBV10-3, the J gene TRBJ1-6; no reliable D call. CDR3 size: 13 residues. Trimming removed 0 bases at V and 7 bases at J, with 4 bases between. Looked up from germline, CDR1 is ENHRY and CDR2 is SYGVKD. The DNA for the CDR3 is TGTGCCATCAGTGAGTCGGCAAATTCACCCCTCCACTTT. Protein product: CAISESANSPLHF.

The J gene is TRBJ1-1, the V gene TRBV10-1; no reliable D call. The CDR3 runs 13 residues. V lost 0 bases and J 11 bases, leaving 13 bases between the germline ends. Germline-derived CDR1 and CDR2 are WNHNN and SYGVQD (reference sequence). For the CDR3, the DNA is TGCGCCAGCAGTGAGTCCCCGCAAACGGAGGCTTTCTTT. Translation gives CASSESPQTEAFF.

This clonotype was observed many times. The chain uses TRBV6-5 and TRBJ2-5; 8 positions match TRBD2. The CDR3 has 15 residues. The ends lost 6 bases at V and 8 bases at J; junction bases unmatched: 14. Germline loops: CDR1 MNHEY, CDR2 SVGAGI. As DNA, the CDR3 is TGTGCCAGCAGACTCGAGCGGGGGCCCAAGAGTACCCAGTACTTC. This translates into CASRLERGPKSTQYF.

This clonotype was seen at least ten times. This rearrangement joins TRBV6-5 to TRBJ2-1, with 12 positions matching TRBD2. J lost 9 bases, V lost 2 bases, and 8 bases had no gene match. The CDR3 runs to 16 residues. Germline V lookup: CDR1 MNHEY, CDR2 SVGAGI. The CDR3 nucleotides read TGTGCCAGCAGTTACGGGCTAGCGGGAGGGGTAAGTGAGCAGTTCTTC. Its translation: CASSYGLAGGVSEQFF.

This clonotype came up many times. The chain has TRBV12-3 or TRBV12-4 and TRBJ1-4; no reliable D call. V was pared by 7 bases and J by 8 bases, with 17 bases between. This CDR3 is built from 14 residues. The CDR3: CASTLGAAGEKLFF. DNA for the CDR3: TGTGCCAGCACCCTGGGAGCGGCTGGGGAAAAACTGTTTTTT.

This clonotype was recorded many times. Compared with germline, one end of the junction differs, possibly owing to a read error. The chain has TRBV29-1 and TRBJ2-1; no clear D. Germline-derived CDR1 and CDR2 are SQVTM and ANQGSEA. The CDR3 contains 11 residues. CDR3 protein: CSVEDMAGSLF. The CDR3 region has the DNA TGCAGCGTTGAAGATATGGCCGGATCTCTTTTC.

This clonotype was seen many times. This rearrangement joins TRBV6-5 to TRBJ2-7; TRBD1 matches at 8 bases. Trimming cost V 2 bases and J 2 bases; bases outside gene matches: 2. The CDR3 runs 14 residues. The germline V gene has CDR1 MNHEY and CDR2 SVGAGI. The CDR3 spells CASSYKDRAYEQYF. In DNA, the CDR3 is TGTGCCAGCAGTTACAAGGACAGGGCCTACGAGCAGTACTTC.

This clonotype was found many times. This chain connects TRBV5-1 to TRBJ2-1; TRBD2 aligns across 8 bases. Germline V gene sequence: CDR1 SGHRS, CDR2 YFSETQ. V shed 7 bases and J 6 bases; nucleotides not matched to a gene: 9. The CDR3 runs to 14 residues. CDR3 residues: CASAIGGVVNEQFF. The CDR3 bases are TGCGCCAGCGCCATCGGGGGGGTTGTCAATGAGCAGTTCTTC.

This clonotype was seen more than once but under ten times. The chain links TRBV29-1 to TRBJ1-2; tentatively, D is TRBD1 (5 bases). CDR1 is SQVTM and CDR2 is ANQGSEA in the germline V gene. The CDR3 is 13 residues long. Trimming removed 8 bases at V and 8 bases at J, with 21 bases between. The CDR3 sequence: CSTWAQGYGGYTF. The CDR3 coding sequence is TGCAGCACCTGGGCCCAGGGTTACGGAGGCTACACCTTC. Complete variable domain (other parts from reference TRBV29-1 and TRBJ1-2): SAVISQKPSRDICQRGTSLTIQCQVDSQVTMMFWYRQQPGQSLTLIATANQGSEATYESGFVIDKFPISRPNLTFSTLTVSNMSPEDSSIYLCSTWAQGYGGYTFGSGTRLTVV.